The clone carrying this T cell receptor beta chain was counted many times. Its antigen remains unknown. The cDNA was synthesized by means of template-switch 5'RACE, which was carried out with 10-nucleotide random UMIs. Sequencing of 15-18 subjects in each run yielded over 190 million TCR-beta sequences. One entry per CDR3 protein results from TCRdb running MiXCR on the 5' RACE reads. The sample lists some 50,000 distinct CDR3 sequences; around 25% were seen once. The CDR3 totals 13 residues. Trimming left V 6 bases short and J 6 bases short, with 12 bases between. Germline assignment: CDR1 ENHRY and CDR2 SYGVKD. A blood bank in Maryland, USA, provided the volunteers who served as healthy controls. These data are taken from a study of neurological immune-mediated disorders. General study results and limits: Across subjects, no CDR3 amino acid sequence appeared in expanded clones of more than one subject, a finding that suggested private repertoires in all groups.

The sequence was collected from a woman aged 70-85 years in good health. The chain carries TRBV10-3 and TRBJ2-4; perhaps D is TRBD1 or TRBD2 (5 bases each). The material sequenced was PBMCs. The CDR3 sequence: CAIRGTEVNIQYF. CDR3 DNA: TGTGCCATCAGAGGGACGGAAGTAAACATTCAGTACTTC.